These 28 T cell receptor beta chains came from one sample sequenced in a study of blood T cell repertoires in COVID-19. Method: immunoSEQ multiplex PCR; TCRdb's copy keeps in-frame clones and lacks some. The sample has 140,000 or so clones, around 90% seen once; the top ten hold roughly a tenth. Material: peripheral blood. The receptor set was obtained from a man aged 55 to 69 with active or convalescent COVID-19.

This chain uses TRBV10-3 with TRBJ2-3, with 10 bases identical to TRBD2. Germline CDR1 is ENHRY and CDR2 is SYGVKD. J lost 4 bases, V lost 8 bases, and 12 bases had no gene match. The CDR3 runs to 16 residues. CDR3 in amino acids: CAIYSGRAGTADTQYF. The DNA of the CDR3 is TGTGCCATCTACAGCGGGAGGGCCGGTACCGCAGATACGCAGTATTTT.

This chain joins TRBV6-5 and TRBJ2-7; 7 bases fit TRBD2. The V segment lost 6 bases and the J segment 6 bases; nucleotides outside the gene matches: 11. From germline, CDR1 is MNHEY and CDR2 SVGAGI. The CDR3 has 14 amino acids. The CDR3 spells CASRPTVGEGEQYF. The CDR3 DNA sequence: TGTGCCAGCAGACCGACAGTCGGGGAGGGCGAGCAGTACTTC.

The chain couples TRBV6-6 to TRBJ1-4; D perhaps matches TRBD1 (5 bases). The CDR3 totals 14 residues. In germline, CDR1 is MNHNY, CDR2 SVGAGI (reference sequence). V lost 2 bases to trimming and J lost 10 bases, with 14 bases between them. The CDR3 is CASSYRDSGTKLFF. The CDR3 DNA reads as TGTGCCAGCAGTTACCGGGACTCCGGGACAAAACTGTTTTTT.

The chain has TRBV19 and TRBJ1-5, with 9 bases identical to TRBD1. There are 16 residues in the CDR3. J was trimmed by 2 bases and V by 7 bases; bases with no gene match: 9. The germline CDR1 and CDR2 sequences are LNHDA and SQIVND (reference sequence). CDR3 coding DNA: TGTGCCAGTACCGCCGGGACAGGGATGCGCAATCAGCCCCAGCATTTT. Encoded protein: CASTAGTGMRNQPQHF. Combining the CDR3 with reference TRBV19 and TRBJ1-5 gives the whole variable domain DGGITQSPKYLFRKEGQNVTLSCEQNLNHDAMYWYRQDPGQGLRLIYYSQIVNDFQKGDIAEGYSVSREKKESFPLTVTSAQKNPTAFYLCASTAGTGMRNQPQHFGDGTRLSIL.

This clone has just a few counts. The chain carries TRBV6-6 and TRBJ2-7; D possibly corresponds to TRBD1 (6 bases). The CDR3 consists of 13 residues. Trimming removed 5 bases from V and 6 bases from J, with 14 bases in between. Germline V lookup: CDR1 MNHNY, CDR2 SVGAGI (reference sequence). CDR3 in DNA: TGTGCCAGCAGTGACAGGATAACAGCCGAGCAGTACTTC. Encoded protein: CASSDRITAEQYF.

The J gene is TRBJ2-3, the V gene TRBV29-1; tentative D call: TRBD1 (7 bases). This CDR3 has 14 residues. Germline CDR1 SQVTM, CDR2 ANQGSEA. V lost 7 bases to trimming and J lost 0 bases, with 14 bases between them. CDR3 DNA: TGCAGCGCGGGCGGGACAGCGAGCACAGATACGCAGTATTTT. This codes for CSAGGTASTDTQYF.

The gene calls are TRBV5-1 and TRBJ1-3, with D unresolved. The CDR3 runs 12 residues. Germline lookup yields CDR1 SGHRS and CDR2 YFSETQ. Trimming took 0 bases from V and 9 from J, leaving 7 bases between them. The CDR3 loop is CASSLGSGTIYF. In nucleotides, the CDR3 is TGCGCCAGCAGCTTGGGGTCGGGCACCATATATTTT.

CDR3 loop: CATSRGRLAEYQETQYF. The CDR3 bases are TGTGCCACCAGCAGAGGTAGACTAGCGGAGTACCAAGAGACCCAGTACTTC. The chain carries TRBV15 and TRBJ2-5, with 9 bases identical to TRBD2. J gave up 0 bases and V 1 base, and 6 bases lay outside the gene matches. CDR3 length equals 17 residues. The germline CDR1 and CDR2 sequences are LNHNV and YYDKDF (reference sequence). Supplemented by reference TRBV15 and TRBJ2-5, the full variable domain reads DAMVIQNPRYQVTQFGKPVTLSCSQTLNHNVMYWYQQKSSQAPKLLFHYYDKDFNNEADTPDNFQSRRPNTSFCFLDIRSPGLGDTAMYLCATSRGRLAEYQETQYFGPGTRLLVL.

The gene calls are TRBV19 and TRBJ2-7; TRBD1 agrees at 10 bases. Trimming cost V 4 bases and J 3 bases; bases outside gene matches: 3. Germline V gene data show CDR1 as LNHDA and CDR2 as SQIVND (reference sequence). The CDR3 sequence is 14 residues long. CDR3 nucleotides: TGTGCCAGTAGTACCGGGACAGGGGACTACGAGCAGTACTTC. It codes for CASSTGTGDYEQYF.

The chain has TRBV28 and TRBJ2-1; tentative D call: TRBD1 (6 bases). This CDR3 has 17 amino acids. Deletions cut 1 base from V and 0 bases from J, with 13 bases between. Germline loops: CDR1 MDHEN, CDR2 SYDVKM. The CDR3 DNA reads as TGTGCCAGCAGTTTATTGGGCAGGGGTAACTCCTACAATGAGCAGTTCTTC. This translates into CASSLLGRGNSYNEQFF.

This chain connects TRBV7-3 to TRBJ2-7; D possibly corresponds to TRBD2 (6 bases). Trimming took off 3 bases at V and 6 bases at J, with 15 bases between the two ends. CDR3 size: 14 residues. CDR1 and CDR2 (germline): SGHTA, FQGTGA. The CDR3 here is CASSLGGKSGEQYF. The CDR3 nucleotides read TGTGCCAGCAGCTTGGGGGGAAAATCGGGCGAGCAGTACTTC.

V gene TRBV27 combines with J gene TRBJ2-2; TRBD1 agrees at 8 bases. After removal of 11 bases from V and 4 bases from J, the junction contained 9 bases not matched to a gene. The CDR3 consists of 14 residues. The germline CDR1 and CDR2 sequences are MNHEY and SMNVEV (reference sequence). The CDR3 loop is CAGIGQGSTGELFF. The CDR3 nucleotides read TGTGCCGGGATAGGACAGGGTTCCACCGGGGAGCTGTTTTTT.

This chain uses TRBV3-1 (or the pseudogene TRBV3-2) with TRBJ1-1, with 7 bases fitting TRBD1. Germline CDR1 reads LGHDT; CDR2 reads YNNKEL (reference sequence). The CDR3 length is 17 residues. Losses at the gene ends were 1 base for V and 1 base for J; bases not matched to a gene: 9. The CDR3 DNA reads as TGTGCCAGCAGCCAAGTCTTGACAGGGATGGCGAACACTGAAGCTTTCTTT. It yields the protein CASSQVLTGMANTEAFF.

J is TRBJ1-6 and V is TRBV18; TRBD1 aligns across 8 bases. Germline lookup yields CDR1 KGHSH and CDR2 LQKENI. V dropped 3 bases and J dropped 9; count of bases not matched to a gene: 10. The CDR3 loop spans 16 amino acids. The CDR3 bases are TGTGCCAGCTCACCGGGGACAGGATCTTCACGTTCACCCCTCCACTTT. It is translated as CASSPGTGSSRSPLHF.

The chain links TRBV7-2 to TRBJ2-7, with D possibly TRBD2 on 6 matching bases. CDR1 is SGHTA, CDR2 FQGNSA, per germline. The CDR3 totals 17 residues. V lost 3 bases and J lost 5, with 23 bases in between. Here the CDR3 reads CASSLGVYSSERDEQYF. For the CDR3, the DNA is TGTGCCAGCAGCTTGGGTGTTTATAGCAGCGAGCGGGACGAGCAGTACTTC. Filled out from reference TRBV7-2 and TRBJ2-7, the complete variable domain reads GAGVSQSPSNKVTEKGKDVELRCDPISGHTALYWYRQSLGQGLEFLIYFQGNSAPDKSGLPSDRFSAERTGGSVSTLTIQRTQQEDSAVYLCASSLGVYSSERDEQYFGPGTRLTVT.

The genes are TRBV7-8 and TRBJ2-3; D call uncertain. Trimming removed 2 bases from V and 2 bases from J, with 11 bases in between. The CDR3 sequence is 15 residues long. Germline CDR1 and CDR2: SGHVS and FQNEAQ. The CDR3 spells CASSLWRHPTDTQYF. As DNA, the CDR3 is TGTGCCAGCAGCTTATGGCGGCATCCCACAGATACGCAGTATTTT.

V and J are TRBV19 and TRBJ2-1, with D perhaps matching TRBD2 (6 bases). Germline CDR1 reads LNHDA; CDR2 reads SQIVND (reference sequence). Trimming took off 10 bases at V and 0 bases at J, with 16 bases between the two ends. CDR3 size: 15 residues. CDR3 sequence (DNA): TGTGCCACCACGCGGGACGGGAGCTCCTACAATGAGCAGTTCTTC. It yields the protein CATTRDGSSYNEQFF.

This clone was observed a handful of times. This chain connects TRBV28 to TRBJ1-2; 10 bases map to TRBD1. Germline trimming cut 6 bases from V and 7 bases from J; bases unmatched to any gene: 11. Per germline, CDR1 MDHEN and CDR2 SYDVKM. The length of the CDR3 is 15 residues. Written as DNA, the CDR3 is TGTGCCAGCAGCAGGACAGGGGGGTATCTTCCTGGCTACACCTTC. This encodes CASSRTGGYLPGYTF.

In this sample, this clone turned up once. The CDR3, as DNA: TGTGCCAGCAGCTCGCCGGGACAGGGGAGCGAAAAACTGTTTTTT. It is translated as CASSSPGQGSEKLFF. V gene TRBV7-8 combines with J gene TRBJ1-4; TRBD1 matches 10 bases. The CDR3 sequence is 15 residues long. CDR1 and CDR2 (germline): SGHVS, FQNEAQ. The V gene end was trimmed by 4 bases and the J gene end by 8 bases; junction bases not matched to a gene: 7. Drawing the rest from reference TRBV7-8 and TRBJ1-4, the complete variable domain is GAGVSQSPRYKVAKRGQDVALRCDPISGHVSLFWYQQALGQGPEFLTYFQNEAQLDKSGLPSDRFFAERPEGSVSTLKIQRTQQEDSAVYLCASSSPGQGSEKLFFGSGTQLSVL.

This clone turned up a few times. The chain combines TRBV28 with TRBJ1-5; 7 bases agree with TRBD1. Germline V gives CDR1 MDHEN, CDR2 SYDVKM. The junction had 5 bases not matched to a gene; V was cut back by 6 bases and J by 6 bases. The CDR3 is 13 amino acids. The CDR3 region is CASSRDRVQPQHF. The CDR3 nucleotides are TGTGCCAGCAGCCGTGACAGGGTTCAGCCCCAGCATTTT.

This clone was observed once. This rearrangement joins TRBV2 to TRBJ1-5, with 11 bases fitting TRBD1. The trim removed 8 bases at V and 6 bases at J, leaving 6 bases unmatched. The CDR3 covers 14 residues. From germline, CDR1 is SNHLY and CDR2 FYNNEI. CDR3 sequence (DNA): TGTGCCAGCCAGGGACAGGGGGTAAGTCAGCCCCAGCATTTT. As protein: CASQGQGVSQPQHF.

CDR3 sequence: CASSLVSPYEQYF. The CDR3, as DNA: TGTGCCAGCAGCTTAGTATCCCCGTACGAGCAGTACTTC. The chain couples TRBV13 to TRBJ2-7; no firm D call. The V end was cut by 1 base, the J end by 4 bases, with 8 bases between. The CDR3 is 13 amino acids. Germline V gene lookup returns CDR1 PRHDT and CDR2 FYEKMQ (reference sequence).

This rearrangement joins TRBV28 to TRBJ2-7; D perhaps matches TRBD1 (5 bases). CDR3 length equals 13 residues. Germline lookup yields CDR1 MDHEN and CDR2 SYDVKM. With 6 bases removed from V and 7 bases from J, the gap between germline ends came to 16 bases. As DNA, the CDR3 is TGTGCCAGCAGCCCCGGTGTGGGGCGGGAGCAGTACTTC. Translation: CASSPGVGREQYF.

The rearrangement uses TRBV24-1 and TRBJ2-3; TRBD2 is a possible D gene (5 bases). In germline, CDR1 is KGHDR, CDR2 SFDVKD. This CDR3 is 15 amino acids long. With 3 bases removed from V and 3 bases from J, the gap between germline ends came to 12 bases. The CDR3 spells CATSDPGSFTDTQYF. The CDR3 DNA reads TGTGCCACCAGTGATCCGGGGTCCTTTACAGATACGCAGTATTTT.

The CDR3: CASSFQGVRQETQYF. In nucleotides, the CDR3 is TGTGCCAGCAGTTTCCAGGGTGTACGGCAAGAGACCCAGTACTTC. V usage is TRBV27 and J usage is TRBJ2-5; D is possibly TRBD1 (5 bases). CDR3 length: 15 amino acids. Germline V gene lookup returns CDR1 MNHEY and CDR2 SMNVEV (reference sequence). The V end lost 3 bases, the J end lost 2 bases, and 13 bases lay between the germline ends.

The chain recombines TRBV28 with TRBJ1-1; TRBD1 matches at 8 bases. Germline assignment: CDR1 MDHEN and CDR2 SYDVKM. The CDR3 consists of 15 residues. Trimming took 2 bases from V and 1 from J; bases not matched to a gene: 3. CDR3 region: CASSLIGQGNTEAFF. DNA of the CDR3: TGTGCCAGCAGTTTAATCGGACAGGGGAACACTGAAGCTTTCTTT.

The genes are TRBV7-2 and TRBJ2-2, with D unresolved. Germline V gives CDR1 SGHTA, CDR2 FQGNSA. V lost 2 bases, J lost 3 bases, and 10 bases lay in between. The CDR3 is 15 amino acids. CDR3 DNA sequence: TGTGCCAGCAGCTTAAAAGTAGCCGACACCGGGGAGCTGTTTTTT. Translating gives CASSLKVADTGELFF.

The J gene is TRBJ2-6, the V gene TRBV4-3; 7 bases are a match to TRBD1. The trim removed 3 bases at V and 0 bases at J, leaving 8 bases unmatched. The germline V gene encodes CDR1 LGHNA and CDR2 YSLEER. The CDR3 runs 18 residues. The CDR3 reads CASSHTGTASSGANVLTF. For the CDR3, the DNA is TGCGCCAGCAGCCACACCGGGACAGCGAGCTCTGGGGCCAACGTCCTGACTTTC.